This T cell receptor beta chain was observed in a study of blood T cell repertoires in COVID-19. Turning to the study itself: Samples came from the United States, Italy and Spain, spanning acute and convalescent COVID-19. T cells, B-cell-depleted T cells, or PBMCs provided the cDNA or gDNA that served as material.

Germline V gives CDR1 ENHRY, CDR2 SYGVKD. The CDR3 length is 13 residues. With V trimmed by 2 bases and J by 7 bases, 4 bases remained unmatched. Authors' data handling: By means of reference gene primer amplification, nucleated cell counts were estimated. Clones were sequenced by immunoSEQ multiplex PCR, and TCRdb holds only the in-frame ones, with some missing. From that table come the V and J calls and clone size; the DNA was used to work out D and trimming. The table has 200,000 to 250,000 clones, approximately 83% seen once. The specimen was peripheral blood. This rearrangement joins TRBV10-3 to TRBJ1-2, with 7 bases aligning to TRBD1. The receptor was derived from a woman aged 25 to 39 who had recovered from COVID-19. CDR3 sequence (DNA): TGTGCCATCAGTGAGAACAGGGGAACTGGCTACACCTTC. Its translation: CAISENRGTGYTF.